The TCR beta chain under discussion was sequenced for a study of cytomegalovirus exposure and HLA in healthy donors. Findings and limits, study-wide: It has been reported that TCR beta sequences accurately predicted the HLA-A and HLA-B alleles of most subjects. Of the V segments, some could not be distinguished, including TRBV6-2 and TRBV6-3, and were excluded.

The PCR employed 60 Vbeta primers together with 13 Jbeta primers. Produced via immunoSEQ multiplex PCR; TCRdb's table is partial and in-frame only. Of some 130,000 clones listed, 70% to 80% were seen once; the top ten hold roughly 2%. On this clone itself: Its antigen is unknown. Since no conserved phenylalanine or tryptophan closes the CDR3, a read error is the likely cause. The DNA is left out, because the CDR3 cannot be placed on it with certainty; the CDR3 is given as TCRdb lists it.

Germline-derived CDR1 and CDR2 are SNHLY and FYNNEI. Including both end residues, the CDR3 is 14 amino acids long. Sequenced sample: PBMCs. J is TRBJ2-7 and V is TRBV2; the listed D gene, TRBD2, was not tested against the DNA. The origin of this receptor is a man between 25 and 39 years old in good health and CMV-seronegative. CDR3 loop: CASSEGGGTSAPKL.